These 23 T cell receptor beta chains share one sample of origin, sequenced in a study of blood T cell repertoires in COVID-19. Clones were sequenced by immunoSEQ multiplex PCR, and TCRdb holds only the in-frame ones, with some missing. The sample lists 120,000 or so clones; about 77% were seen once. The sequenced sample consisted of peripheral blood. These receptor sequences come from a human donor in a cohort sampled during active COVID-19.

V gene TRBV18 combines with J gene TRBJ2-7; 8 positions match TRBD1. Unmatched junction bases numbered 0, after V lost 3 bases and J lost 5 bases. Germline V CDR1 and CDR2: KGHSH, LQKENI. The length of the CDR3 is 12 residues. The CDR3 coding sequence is TGTGCCAGCTCACCGGACAGGGACGAGCAGTACTTC. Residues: CASSPDRDEQYF.

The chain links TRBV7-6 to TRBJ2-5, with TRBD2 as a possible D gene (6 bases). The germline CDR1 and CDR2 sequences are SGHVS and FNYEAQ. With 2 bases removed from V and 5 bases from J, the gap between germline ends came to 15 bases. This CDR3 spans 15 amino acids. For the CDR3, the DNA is TGTGCCAGCAGCTTATTTGGTTCCCGGGAGGAGACCCAGTACTTC. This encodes CASSLFGSREETQYF. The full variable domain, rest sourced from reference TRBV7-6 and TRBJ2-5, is GAGVSQSPRYKVTKRGQDVALRCDPISGHVSLYWYRQALGQGPEFLTYFNYEAQQDKSGLPNDRFSAERPEGSISTLTIQRTEQRDSAMYRCASSLFGSREETQYFGPGTRLLVL.

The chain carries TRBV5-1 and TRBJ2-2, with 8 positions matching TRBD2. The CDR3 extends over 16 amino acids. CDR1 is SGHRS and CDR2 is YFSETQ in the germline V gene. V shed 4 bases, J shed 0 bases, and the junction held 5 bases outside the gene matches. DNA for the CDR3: TGCGCCAGCAGCCCGTGGACTAGCTCGAACACCGGGGAGCTGTTTTTT. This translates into CASSPWTSSNTGELFF. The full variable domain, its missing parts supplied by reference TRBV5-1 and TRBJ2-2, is KAGVTQTPRYLIKTRGQQVTLSCSPISGHRSVSWYQQTPGQGLQFLFEYFSETQRNKGNFPGRFSGRQFSNSRSEMNVSTLELGDSALYLCASSPWTSSNTGELFFGEGSRLTVL.

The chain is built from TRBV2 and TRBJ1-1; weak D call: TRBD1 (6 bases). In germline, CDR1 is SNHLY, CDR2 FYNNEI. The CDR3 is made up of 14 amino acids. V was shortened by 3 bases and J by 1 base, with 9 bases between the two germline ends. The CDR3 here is CASSDSRGNTEAFF. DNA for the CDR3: TGTGCCAGCAGTGATAGCAGGGGGAACACTGAAGCTTTCTTT. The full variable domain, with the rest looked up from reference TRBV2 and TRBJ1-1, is EPEVTQTPSHQVTQMGQEVILRCVPISNHLYFYWYRQILGQKVEFLVSFYNNEISEKSEIFDDQFSVERPDGSNFTLKIRSTKLEDSAMYFCASSDSRGNTEAFFGQGTRLTVV.

The chain's CDR3 is CASSTSADNEQFF. The CDR3 DNA is TGTGCCAGCTCAACTAGCGCAGACAATGAGCAGTTCTTC. The V and J genes are TRBV18 and TRBJ2-1, with TRBD2 matching 7 bases. Per germline, CDR1 KGHSH and CDR2 LQKENI. The CDR3 has 13 residues. The trim removed 5 bases at V and 5 bases at J, leaving 3 bases unmatched.

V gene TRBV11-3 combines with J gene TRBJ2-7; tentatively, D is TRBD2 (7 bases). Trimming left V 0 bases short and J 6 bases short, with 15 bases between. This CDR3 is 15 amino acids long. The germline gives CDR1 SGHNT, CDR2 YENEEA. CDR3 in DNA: TGTGCCAGCAGCTTAGATGGGGGGGCCGGTGGCGAGCAGTACTTC. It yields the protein CASSLDGGAGGEQYF.

This CDR3 reads CASSKGGSEAFF. The DNA of the CDR3 is TGTGCCAGCAGCAAAGGAGGATCTGAAGCTTTCTTT. The rearrangement uses TRBV21-1 and TRBJ1-1. TRBV21-1 is described as a pseudogene. The CDR3 is made up of 12 amino acids.

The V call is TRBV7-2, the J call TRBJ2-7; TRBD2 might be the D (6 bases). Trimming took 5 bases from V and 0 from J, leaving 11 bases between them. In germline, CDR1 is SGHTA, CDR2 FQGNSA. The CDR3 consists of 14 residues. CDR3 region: CASSPTSPSYEQYF. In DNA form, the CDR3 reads TGTGCCAGCAGCCCTACTAGCCCCTCCTACGAGCAGTACTTC.

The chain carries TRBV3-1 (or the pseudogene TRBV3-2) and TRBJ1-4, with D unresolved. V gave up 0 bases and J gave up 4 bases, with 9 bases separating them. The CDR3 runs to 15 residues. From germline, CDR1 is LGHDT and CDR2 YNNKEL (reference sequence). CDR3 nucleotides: TGTGCCAGCAGCCAAGATGCAGGCTATAATGAAAAACTGTTTTTT. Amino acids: CASSQDAGYNEKLFF.

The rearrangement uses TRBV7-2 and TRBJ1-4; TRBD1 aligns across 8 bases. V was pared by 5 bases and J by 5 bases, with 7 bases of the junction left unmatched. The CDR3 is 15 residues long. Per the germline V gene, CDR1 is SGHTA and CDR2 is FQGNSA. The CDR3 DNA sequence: TGTGCCAGCAGCAAGGACAGGGCCTTGAATGAAAAACTGTTTTTT. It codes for CASSKDRALNEKLFF.

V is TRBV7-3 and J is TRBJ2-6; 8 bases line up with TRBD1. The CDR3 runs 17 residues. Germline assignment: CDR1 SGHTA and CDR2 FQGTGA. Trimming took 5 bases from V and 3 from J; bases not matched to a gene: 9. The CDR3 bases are TGTGCCAGCAGCCCACGGACAGGGTCAATTGGGGCCAACGTCCTGACTTTC. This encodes CASSPRTGSIGANVLTF.

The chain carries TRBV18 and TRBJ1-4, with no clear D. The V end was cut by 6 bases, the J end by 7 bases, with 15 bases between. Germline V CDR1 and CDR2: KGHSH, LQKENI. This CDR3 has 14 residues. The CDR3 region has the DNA TGTGCCAGCTCGCCCGACCCCGCGGGTGAAAAACTGTTTTTT. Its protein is CASSPDPAGEKLFF.

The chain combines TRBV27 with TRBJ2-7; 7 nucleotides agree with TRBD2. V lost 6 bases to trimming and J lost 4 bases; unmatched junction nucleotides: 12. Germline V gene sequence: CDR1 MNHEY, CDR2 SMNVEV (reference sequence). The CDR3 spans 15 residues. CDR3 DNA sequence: TGTGCCAGCAGAAAATACGCGGGAGAGGGTTACGAGCAGTACTTC. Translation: CASRKYAGEGYEQYF.

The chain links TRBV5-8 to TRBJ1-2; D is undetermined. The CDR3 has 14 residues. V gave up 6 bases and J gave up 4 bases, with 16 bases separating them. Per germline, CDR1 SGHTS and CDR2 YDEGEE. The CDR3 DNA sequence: TGTGCCAGCACCCTCAGGTCAGAATTCTATGGCTACACCTTC. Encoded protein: CASTLRSEFYGYTF.

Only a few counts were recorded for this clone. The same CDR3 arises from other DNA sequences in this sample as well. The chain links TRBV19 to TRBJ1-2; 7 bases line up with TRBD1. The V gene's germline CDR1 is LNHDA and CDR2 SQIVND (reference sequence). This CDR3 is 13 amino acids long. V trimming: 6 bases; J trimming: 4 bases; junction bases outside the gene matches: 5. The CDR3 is CASSPQGFYGYTF. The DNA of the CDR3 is TGTGCCAGTAGCCCACAGGGGTTCTATGGCTACACCTTC.

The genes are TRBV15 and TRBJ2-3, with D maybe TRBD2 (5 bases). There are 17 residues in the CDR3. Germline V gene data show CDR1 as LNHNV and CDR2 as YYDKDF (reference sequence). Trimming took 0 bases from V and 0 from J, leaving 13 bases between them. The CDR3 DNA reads TGTGCCACCAGCAGAGATATCGAGACGGGGAGCACAGATACGCAGTATTTT. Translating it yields CATSRDIETGSTDTQYF.

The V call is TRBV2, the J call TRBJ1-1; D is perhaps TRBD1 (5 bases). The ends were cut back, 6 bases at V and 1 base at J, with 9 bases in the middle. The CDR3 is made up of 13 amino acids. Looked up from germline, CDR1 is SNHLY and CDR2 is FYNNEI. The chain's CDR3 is CASRTDRNTEAFF. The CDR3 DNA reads TGTGCCAGCAGGACAGACAGGAACACTGAAGCTTTCTTT.

CDR3 residues: CASSLLASGKNEQFF. The CDR3 nucleotides are TGTGCCAGCAGTTTATTGGCTAGCGGGAAGAATGAGCAGTTCTTC. The J gene is TRBJ2-1, the V gene TRBV28; TRBD2 matches at 9 bases. Germline V gene lookup returns CDR1 MDHEN and CDR2 SYDVKM. The CDR3 is made up of 15 amino acids. Germline trimming cut 1 base from V and 7 bases from J; bases unmatched to any gene: 5.

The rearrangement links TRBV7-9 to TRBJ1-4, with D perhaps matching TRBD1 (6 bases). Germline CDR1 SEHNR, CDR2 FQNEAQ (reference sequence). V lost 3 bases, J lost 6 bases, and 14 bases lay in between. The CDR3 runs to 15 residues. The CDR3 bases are TGTGCCAGCAGCTTGGTTGTGACAGGCCATGAAAAACTGTTTTTT. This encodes CASSLVVTGHEKLFF.

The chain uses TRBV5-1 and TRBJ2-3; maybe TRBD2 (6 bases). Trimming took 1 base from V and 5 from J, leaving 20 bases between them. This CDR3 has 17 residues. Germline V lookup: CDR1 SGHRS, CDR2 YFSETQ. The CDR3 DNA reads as TGCGCCAGCAGCTTGCTGGCAGCGGTTGCGGGAATAGATACGCAGTATTTT. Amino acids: CASSLLAAVAGIDTQYF. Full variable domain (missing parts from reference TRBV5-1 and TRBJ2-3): KAGVTQTPRYLIKTRGQQVTLSCSPISGHRSVSWYQQTPGQGLQFLFEYFSETQRNKGNFPGRFSGRQFSNSRSEMNVSTLELGDSALYLCASSLLAAVAGIDTQYFGPGTRLTVL.

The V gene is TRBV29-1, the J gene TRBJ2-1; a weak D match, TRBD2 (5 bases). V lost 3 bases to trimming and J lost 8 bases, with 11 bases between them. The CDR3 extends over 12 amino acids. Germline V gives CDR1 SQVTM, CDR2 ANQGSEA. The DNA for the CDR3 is TGCAGCGTTGAGAGGGTCGGCGATGAGCAGTTCTTC. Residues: CSVERVGDEQFF.

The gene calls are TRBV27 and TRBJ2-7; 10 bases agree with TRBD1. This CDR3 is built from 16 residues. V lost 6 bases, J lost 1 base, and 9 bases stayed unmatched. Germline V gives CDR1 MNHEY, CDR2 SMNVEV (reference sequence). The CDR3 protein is CASRYLGGQGSYEQYF. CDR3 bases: TGTGCCAGCAGATACCTGGGGGGACAGGGGTCCTACGAGCAGTACTTC.

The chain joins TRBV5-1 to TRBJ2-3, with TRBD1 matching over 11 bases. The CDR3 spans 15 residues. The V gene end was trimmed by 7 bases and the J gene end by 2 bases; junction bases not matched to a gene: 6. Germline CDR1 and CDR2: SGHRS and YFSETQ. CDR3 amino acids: CASGGQGGSTDTQYF. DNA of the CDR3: TGCGCCAGCGGGGGACAGGGGGGCTCCACAGATACGCAGTATTTT.